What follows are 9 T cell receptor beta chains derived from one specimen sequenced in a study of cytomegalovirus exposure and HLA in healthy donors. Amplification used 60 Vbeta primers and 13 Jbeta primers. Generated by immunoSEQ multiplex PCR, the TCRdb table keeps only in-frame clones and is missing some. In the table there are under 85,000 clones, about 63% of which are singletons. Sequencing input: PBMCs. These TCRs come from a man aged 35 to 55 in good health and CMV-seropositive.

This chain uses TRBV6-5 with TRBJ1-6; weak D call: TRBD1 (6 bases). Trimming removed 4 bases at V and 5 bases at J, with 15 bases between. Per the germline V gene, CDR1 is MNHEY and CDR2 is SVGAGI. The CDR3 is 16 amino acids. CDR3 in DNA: TGTGCCAGCAGTTTGGGGACCGGGACAAATAATTCACCCCTCCACTTT. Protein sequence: CASSLGTGTNNSPLHF.

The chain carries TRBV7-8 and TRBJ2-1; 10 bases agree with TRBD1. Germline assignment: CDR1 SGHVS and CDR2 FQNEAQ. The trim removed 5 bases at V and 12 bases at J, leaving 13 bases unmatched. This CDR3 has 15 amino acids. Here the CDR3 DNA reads TGTGCCAGCAGCGAATCCGGGACAGGGGATATCGTGCAGTTCTTC. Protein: CASSESGTGDIVQFF.

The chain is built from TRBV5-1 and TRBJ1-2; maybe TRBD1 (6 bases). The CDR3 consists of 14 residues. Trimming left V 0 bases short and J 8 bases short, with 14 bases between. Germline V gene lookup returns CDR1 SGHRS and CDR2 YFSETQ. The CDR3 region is CASSLEARGMGYTF. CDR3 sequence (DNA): TGCGCCAGCAGCTTGGAAGCCAGGGGTATGGGCTACACCTTC.

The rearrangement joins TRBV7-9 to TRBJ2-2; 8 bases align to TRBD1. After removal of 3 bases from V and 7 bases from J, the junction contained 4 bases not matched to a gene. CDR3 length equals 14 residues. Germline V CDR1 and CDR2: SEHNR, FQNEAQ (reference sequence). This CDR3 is CASSFGQGGGELFF. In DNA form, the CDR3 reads TGTGCCAGCAGCTTCGGACAGGGCGGCGGGGAGCTGTTTTTT.

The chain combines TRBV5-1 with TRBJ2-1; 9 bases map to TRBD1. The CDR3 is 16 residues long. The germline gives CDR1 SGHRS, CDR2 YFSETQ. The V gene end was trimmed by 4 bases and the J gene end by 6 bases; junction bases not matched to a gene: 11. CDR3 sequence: CASSPWTGVESNEQFF. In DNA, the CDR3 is TGCGCCAGCAGCCCATGGACAGGGGTTGAGAGCAATGAGCAGTTCTTC.

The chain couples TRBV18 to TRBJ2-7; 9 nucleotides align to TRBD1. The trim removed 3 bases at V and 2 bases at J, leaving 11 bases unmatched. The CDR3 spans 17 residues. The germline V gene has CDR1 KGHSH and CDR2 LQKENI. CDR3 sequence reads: CASSPSFRDRATYEQYF. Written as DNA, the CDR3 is TGTGCCAGCTCACCTTCGTTCCGGGACAGGGCAACCTACGAGCAGTACTTC.

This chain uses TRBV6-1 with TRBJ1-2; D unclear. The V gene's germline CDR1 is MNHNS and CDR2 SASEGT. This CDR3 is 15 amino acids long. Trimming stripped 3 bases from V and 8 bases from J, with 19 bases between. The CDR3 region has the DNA TGTGCCAGCAGTGAGAGTCCCCTGGCAGGCCTCGGCTACACCTTC. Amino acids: CASSESPLAGLGYTF.

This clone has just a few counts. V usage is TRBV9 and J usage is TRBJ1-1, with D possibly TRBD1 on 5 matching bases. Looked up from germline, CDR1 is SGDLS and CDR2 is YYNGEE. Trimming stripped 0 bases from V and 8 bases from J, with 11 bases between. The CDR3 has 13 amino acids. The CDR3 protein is CASSVALTGEAFF. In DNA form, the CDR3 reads TGTGCCAGCAGCGTAGCTTTAACAGGAGAAGCTTTCTTT.

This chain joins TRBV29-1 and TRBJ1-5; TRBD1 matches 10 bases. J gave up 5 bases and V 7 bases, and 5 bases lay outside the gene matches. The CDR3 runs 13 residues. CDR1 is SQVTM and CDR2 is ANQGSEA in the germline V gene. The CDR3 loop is CSGGQGFDQPQHF. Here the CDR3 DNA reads TGCAGCGGGGGACAGGGGTTCGATCAGCCCCAGCATTTT.